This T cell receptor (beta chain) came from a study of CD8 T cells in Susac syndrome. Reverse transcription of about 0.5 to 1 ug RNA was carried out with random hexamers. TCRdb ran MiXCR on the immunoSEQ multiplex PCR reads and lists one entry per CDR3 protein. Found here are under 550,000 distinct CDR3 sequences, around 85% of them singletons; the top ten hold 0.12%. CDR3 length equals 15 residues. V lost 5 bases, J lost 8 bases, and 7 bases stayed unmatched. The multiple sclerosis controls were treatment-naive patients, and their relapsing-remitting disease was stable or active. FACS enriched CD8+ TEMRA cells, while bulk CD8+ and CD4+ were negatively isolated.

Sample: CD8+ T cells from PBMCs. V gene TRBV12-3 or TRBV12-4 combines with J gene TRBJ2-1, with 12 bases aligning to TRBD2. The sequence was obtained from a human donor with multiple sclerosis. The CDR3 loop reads CASSPTSGRLYEQFF. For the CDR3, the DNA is TGTGCCAGCAGTCCTACTAGCGGGAGGCTGTATGAGCAGTTCTTC.